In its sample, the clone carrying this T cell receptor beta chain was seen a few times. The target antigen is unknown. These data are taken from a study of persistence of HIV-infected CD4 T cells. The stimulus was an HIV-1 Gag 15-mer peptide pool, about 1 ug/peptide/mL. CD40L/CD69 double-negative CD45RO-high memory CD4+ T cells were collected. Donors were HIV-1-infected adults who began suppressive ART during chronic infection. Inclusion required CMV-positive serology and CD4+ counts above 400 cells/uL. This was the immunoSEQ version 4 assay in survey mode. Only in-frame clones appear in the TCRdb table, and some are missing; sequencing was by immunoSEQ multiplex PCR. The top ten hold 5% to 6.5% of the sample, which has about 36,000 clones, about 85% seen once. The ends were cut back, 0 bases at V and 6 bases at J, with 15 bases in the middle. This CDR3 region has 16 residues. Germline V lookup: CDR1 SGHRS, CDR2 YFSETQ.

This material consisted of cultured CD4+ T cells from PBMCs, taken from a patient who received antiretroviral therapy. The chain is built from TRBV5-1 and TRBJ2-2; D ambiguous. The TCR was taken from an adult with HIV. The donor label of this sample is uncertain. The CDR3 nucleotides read TGCGCCAGCAGCTTGGCGGGTCTCACTGAAGCCGGGGAGCTGTTTTTT. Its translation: CASSLAGLTEAGELFF. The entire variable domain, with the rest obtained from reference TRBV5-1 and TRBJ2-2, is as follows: KAGVTQTPRYLIKTRGQQVTLSCSPISGHRSVSWYQQTPGQGLQFLFEYFSETQRNKGNFPGRFSGRQFSNSRSEMNVSTLELGDSALYLCASSLAGLTEAGELFFGEGSRLTVL.